The sample holds a few counts of the clone carrying this TCR beta chain. The target antigen is unknown. Losses at the gene ends were 4 bases for V and 6 bases for J; bases not matched to a gene: 4. CDR1 is LGHDT and CDR2 is YNNKEL in the germline V gene (reference sequence). The length of the CDR3 is 14 residues. MiXCR was run by TCRdb on the 5' RACE reads, yielding one entry per CDR3 protein. This table holds about 270,000 distinct CDR3 sequences, 15% to 20% found once. The sample originates from a study of T-cell memory formation after mild COVID-19. Study-level findings and limits: Whether day 37 second-wave clones are SARS-CoV-2-specific was not confirmed. Whereas later expanders leaned CD4+, clones contracting day 15 to 85 showed a balanced CD4/CD8 makeup.

The V gene is TRBV3-1, the J gene TRBJ1-5, with TRBD1 matching over 9 bases. Sequenced sample: PBMCs or a T cell subset sorted from them (not recorded which). The source is a young man who had mild COVID-19 (a few samples of this study predate the infection). Cell type and time point are not known. CDR3 region: CASSRGQGLQPQHF. CDR3 nucleotide sequence: TGTGCCAGCAGCCGTGGACAGGGGCTTCAGCCCCAGCATTTT.